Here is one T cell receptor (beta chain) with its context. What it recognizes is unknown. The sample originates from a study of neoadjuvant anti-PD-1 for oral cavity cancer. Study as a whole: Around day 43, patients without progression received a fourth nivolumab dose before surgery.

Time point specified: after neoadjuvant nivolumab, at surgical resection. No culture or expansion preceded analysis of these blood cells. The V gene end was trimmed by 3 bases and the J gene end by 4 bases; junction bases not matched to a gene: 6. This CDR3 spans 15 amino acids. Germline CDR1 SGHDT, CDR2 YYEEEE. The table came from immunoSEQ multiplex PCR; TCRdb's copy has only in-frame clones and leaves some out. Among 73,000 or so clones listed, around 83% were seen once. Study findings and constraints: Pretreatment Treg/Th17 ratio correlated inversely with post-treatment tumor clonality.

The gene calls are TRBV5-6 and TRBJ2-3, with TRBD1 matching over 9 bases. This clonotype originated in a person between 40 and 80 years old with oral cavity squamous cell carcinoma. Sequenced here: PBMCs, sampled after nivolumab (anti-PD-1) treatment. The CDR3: CASSSQGAGADTQYF. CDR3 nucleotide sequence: TGTGCCAGCAGCTCACAGGGGGCGGGGGCAGATACGCAGTATTTT.